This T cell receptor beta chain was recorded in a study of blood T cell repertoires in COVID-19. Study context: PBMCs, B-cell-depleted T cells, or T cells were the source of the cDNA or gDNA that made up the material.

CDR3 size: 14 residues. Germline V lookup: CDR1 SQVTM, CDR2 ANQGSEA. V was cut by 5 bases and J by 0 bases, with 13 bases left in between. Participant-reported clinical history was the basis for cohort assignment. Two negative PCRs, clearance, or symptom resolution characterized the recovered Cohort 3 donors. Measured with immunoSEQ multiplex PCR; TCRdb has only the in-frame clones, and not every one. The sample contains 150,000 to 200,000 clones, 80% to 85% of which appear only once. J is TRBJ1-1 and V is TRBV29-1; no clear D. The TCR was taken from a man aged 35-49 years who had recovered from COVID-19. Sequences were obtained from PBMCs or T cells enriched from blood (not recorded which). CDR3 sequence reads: CSVRPGVLNTEAFF. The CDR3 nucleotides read TGCAGCGTTCGACCGGGAGTTTTGAACACTGAAGCTTTCTTT.